This T cell receptor beta chain was captured by sequencing in a study of blood T cell repertoires in COVID-19. Study background: PBMCs, B-cell-depleted T cells, or T cells provided the cDNA or gDNA that made up the material.

This CDR3 has 14 amino acids. V dropped 1 base and J dropped 5; count of bases not matched to a gene: 3. Germline V gene data show CDR1 as LGHDT and CDR2 as YNNKEL (reference sequence). Data came from immunoSEQ multiplex PCR; TCRdb stores just in-frame clones and leaves some out. The table includes roughly 220,000 clones, roughly 79% detected once. Followed over time, Seattle patients had been enrolled while infection was active. V is TRBV3-1 (or the pseudogene TRBV3-2) and J is TRBJ2-7, with 9 bases fitting TRBD2. The sample taken for sequencing was peripheral blood. The receptor was isolated from a woman over 75 with COVID-19, enrolled during active disease. For the CDR3, the DNA is TGTGCCAGCAGCCAAGGCGGGAGGGCCGACGAGCAGTACTTC. Its translation: CASSQGGRADEQYF.